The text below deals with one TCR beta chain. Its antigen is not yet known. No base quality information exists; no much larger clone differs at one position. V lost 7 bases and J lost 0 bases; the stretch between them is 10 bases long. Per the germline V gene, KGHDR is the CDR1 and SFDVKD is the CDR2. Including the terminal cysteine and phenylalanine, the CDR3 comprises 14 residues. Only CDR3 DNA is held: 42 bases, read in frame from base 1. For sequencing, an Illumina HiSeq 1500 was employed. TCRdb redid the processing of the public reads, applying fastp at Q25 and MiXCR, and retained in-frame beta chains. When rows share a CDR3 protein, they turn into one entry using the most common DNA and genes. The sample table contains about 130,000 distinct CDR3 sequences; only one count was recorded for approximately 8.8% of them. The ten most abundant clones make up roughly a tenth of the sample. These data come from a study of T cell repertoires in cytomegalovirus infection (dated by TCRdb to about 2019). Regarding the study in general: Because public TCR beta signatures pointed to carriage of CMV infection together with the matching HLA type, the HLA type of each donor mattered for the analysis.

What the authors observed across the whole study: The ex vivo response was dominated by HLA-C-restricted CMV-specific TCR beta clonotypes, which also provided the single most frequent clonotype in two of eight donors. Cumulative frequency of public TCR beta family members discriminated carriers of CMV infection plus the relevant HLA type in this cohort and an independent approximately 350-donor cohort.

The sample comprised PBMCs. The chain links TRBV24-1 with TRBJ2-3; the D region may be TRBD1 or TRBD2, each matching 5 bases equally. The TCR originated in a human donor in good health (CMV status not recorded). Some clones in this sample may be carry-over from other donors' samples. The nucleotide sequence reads TGTGCCACCAGCCTCGGGGCCAGCACAGATACGCAGTATTTT. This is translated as CATSLGASTDTQYF.